This TCR beta chain was retrieved from a study of blood T cell repertoires in COVID-19. TCRdb's table, derived via immunoSEQ multiplex PCR, lists solely in-frame clones and lacks some. The sample carries fewer than 300,000 clones, around nine tenths recorded once. The trim removed 5 bases at V and 10 bases at J, leaving 6 bases unmatched. The CDR3 is 14 amino acids. Germline CDR1 reads MNHEY; CDR2 reads SMNVEV (reference sequence). The chain joins TRBV27 to TRBJ2-1, with 12 positions matching TRBD2. Material: PBMCs or T cells enriched from blood (not recorded which). The sequence derives from a woman aged 30 to 39 who had recovered from COVID-19. In DNA, the CDR3 is TGTGCCAGCAGTGGGACTAGCGGGCTGAGGGAGCAGTTCTTC. This gives the protein CASSGTSGLREQFF.